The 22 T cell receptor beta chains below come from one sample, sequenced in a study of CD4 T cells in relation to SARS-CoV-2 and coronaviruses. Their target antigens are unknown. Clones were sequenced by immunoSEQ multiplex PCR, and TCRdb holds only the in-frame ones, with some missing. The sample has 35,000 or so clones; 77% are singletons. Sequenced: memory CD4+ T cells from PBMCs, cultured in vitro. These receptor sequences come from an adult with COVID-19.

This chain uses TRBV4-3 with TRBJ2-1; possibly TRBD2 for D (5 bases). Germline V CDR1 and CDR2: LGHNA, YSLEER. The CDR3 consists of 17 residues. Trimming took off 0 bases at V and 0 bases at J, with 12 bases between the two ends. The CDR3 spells CASSQDIGIASYNEQFF. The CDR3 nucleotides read TGCGCCAGCAGCCAAGATATCGGGATAGCCTCCTACAATGAGCAGTTCTTC.

CDR3 coding DNA: TGTGCCAGCAGCCTCCACCAGTTTGGTCCCGAGCAGTACTTC. Translation gives CASSLHQFGPEQYF. The chain recombines TRBV9 with TRBJ2-7; D is unclear. Germline loops: CDR1 SGDLS, CDR2 YYNGEE. The CDR3 loop spans 14 amino acids. Trimming stripped 4 bases from V and 6 bases from J, with 17 bases between.

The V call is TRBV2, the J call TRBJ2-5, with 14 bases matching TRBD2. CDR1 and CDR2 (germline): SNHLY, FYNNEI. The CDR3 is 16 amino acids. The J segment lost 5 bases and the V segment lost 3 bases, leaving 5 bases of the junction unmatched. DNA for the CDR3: TGTGCCAGCAGTGACCTGACTAGCGGGAGGGGGGAGACCCAGTACTTC. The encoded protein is CASSDLTSGRGETQYF. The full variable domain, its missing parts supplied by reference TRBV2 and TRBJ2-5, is EPEVTQTPSHQVTQMGQEVILRCVPISNHLYFYWYRQILGQKVEFLVSFYNNEISEKSEIFDDQFSVERPDGSNFTLKIRSTKLEDSAMYFCASSDLTSGRGETQYFGPGTRLLVL.

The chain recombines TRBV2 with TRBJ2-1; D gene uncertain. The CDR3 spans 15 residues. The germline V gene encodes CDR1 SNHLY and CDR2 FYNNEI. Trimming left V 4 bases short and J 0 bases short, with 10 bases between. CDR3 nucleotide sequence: TGTGCCAGCAGTGGGATCTTAACCTCCTACAATGAGCAGTTCTTC. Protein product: CASSGILTSYNEQFF. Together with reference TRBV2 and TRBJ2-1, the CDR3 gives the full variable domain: EPEVTQTPSHQVTQMGQEVILRCVPISNHLYFYWYRQILGQKVEFLVSFYNNEISEKSEIFDDQFSVERPDGSNFTLKIRSTKLEDSAMYFCASSGILTSYNEQFFGPGTRLTVL.

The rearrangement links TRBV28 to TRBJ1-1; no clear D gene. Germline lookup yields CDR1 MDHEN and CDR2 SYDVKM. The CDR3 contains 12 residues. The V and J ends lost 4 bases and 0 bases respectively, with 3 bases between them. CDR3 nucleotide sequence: TGTGCCAGCAGTTCCGTGAACACTGAAGCTTTCTTT. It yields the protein CASSSVNTEAFF.

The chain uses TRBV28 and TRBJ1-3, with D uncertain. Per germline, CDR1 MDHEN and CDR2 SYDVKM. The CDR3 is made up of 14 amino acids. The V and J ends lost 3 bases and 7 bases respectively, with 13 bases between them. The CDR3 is CASSLGGNSNTIYF. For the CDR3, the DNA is TGTGCCAGCAGTTTGGGAGGAAATAGCAACACCATATATTTT.

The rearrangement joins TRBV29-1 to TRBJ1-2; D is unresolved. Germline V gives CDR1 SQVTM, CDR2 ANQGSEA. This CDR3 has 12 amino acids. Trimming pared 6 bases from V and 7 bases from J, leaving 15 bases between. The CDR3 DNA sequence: TGCAGCGTCGGAGGGTTACGAACTGGCTACACCTTC. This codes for CSVGGLRTGYTF. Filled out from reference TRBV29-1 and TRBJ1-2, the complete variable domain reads SAVISQKPSRDICQRGTSLTIQCQVDSQVTMMFWYRQQPGQSLTLIATANQGSEATYESGFVIDKFPISRPNLTFSTLTVSNMSPEDSSIYLCSVGGLRTGYTFGSGTRLTVV.

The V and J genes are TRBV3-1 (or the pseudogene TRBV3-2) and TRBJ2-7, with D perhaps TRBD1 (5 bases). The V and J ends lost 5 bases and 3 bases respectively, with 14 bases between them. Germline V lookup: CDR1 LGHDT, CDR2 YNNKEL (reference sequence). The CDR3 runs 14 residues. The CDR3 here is CASSSGQGGYEQYF. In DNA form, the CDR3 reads TGTGCCAGCAGCTCTGGGCAGGGTGGCTACGAGCAGTACTTC.

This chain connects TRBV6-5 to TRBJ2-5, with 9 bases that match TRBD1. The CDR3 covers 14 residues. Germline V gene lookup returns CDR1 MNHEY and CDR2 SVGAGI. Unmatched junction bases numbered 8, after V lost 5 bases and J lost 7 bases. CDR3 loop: CASSIRQGDGTQYF. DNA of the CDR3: TGTGCCAGCAGTATCCGACAGGGGGATGGGACCCAGTACTTC.

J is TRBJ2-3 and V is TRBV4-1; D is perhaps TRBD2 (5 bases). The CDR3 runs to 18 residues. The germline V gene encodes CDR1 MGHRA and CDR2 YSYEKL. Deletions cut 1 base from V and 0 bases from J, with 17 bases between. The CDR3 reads CASSQVIVMRASTDTQYF. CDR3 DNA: TGCGCCAGCAGCCAAGTGATAGTAATGCGGGCTAGCACAGATACGCAGTATTTT.

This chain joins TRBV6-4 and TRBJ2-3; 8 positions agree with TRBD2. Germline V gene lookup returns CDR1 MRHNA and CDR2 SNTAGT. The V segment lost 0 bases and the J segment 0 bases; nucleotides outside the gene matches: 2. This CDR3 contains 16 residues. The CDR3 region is CASSDSASGSTDTQYF. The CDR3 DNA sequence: TGTGCCAGCAGTGACTCGGCTAGCGGGAGCACAGATACGCAGTATTTT.

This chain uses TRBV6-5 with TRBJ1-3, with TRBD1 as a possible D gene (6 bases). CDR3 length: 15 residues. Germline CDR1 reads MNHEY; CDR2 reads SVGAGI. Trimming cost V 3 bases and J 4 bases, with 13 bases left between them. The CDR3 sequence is CASSYSGVAGNTIYF. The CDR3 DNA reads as TGTGCCAGCAGTTATTCAGGGGTGGCGGGAAACACCATATATTTT.

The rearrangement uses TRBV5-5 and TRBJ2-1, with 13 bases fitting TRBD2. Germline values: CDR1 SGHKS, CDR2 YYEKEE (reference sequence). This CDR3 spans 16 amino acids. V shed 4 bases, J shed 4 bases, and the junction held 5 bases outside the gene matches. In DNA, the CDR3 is TGTGCCAGCAGCCTGGCGACTAGCGGGGGGTACAATGAGCAGTTCTTC. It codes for CASSLATSGGYNEQFF.

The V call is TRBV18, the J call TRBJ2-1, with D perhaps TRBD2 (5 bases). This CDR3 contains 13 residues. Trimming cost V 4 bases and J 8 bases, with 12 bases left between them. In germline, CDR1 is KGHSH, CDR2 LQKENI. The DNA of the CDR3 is TGTGCCAGCTCACAATTGGTCGGGGATGAGCAGTTCTTC. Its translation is CASSQLVGDEQFF.

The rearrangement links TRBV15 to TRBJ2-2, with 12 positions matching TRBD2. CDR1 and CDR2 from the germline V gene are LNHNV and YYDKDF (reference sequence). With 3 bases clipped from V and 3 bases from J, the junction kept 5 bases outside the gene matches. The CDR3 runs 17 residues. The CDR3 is CATSRDTSGRHTGELFF. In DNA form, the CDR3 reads TGTGCCACCAGCAGGGACACTAGCGGGAGGCACACCGGGGAGCTGTTTTTT.

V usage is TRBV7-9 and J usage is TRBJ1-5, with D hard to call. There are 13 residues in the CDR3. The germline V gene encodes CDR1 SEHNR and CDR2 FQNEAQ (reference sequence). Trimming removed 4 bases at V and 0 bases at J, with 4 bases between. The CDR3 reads CASSSNSNQPQHF. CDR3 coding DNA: TGTGCCAGCAGCTCGAATAGCAATCAGCCCCAGCATTTT.

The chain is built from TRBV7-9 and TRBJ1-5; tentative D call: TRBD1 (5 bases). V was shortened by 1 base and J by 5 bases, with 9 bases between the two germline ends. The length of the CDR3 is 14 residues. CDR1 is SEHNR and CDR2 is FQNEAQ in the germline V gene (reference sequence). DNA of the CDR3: TGTGCCAGCAGCTTAGAGGGACCCCATCAGCCCCAGCATTTT. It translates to CASSLEGPHQPQHF.

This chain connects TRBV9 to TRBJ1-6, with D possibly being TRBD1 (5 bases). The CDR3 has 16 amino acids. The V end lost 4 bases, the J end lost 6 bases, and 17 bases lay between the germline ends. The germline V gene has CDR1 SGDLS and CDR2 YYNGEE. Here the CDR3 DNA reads TGTGCCAGCAGCCCAACTCGGGACTCTGGTAATTCACCCCTCCACTTT. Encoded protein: CASSPTRDSGNSPLHF.

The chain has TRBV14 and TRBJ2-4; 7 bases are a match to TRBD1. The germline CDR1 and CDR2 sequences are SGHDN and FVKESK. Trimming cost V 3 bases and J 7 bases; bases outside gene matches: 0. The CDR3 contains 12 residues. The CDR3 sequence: CASSQDRNIQYF. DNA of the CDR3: TGTGCCAGCAGCCAGGACAGGAACATTCAGTACTTC.

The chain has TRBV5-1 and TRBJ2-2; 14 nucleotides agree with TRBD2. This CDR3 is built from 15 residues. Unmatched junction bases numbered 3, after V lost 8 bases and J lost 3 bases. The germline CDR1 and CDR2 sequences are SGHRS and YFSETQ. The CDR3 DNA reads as TGCGCCAGTAAGGGACTAGCGGGAGACACCGGGGAGCTGTTTTTT. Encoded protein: CASKGLAGDTGELFF.

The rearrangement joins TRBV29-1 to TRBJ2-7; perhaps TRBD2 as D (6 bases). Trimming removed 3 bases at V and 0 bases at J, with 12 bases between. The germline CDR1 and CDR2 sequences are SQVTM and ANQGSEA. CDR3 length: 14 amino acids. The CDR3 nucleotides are TGCAGCGTTGAGGAGGGCGAAGCCTCCTACGAGCAGTACTTC. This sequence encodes CSVEEGEASYEQYF.

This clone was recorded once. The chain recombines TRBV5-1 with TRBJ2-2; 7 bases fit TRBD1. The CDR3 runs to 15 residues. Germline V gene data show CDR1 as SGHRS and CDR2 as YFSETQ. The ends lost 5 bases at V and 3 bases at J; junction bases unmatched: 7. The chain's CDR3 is CASRRDGTDTGELFF. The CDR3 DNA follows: TGCGCCAGCAGAAGAGACGGGACAGACACCGGGGAGCTGTTTTTT.